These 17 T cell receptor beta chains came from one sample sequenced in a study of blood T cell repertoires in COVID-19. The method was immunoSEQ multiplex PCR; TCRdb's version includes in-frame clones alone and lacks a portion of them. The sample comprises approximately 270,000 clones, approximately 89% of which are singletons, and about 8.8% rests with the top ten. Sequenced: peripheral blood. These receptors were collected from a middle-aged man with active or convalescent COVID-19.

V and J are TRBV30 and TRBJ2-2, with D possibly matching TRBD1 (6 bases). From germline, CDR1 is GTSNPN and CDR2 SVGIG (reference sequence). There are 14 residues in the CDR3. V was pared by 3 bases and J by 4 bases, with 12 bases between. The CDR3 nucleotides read TGTGCCTGGAGACGGGGACACTTCACCGGGGAGCTGTTTTTT. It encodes CAWRRGHFTGELFF.

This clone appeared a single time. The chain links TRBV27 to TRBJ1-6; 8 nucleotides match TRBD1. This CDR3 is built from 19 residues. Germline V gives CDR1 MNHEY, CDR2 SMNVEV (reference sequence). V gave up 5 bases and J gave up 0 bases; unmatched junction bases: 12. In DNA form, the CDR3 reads TGTGCCAGCAGTCCCGGGACAGGTCATCCGGGCTCCTATAATTCACCCCTCCACTTT. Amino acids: CASSPGTGHPGSYNSPLHF.

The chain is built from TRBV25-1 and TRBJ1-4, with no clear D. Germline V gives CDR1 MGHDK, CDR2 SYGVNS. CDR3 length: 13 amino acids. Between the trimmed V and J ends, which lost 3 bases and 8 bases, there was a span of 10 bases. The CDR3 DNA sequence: TGTGCCAGCAGTGACGGACTAATCGAAAAACTGTTTTTT. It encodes CASSDGLIEKLFF.

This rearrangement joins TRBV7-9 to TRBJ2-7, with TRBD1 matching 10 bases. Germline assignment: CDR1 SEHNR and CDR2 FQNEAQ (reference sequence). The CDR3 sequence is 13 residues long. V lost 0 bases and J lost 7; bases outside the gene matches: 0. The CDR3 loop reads CASSLAGQGEQYF. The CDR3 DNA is TGTGCCAGCAGCTTAGCGGGACAGGGGGAGCAGTACTTC.

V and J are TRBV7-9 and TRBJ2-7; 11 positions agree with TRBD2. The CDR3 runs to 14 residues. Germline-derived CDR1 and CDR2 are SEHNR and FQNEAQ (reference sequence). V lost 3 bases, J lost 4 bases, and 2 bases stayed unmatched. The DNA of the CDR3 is TGTGCCAGCAGCTTCGGGACTAGCGGTTACGAGCAGTACTTC. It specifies CASSFGTSGYEQYF.

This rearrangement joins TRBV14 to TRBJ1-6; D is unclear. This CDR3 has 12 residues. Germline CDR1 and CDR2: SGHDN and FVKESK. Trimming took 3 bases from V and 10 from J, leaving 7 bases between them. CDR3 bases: TGTGCCAGCAGCCACAACGGGTCACCCCTCCACTTT. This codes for CASSHNGSPLHF.

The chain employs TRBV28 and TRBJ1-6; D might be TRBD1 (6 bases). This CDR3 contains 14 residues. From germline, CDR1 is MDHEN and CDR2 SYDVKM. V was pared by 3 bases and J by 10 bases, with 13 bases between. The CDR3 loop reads CASSLSNRESPLHF. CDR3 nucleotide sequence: TGTGCCAGCAGTTTGAGCAACAGGGAATCACCCCTCCACTTT.

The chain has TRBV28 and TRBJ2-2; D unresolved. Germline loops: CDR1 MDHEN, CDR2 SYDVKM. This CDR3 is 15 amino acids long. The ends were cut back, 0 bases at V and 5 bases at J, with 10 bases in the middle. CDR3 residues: CASSLWLLNTGELFF. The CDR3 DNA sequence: TGTGCCAGCAGTTTATGGTTACTGAATACCGGGGAGCTGTTTTTT. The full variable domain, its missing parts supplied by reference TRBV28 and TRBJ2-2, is DVKVTQSSRYLVKRTGEKVFLECVQDMDHENMFWYRQDPGLGLRLIYFSYDVKMKEKGDIPEGYSVSREKKERFSLILESASTNQTSMYLCASSLWLLNTGELFFGEGSRLTVL.

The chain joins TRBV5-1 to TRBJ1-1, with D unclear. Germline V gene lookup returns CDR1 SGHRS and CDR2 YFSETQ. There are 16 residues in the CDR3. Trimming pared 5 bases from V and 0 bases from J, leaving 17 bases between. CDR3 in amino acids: CASRGGVDVMNTEAFF. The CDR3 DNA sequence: TGCGCCAGCAGAGGAGGTGTGGATGTCATGAACACTGAAGCTTTCTTT.

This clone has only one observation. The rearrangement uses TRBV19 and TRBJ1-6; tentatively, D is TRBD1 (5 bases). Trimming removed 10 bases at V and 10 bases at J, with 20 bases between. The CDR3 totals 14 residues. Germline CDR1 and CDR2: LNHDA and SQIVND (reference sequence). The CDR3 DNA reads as TGTGCCACCGGCAGGGATGGCAGACAATCACCCCTCCACTTT. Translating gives CATGRDGRQSPLHF.

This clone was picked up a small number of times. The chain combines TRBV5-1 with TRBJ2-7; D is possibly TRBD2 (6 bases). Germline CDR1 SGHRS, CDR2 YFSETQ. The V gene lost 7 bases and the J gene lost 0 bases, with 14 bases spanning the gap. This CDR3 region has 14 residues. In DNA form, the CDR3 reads TGCGCCAGCGGGGTAGGAGGGAGCTCCTACGAGCAGTACTTC. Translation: CASGVGGSSYEQYF.

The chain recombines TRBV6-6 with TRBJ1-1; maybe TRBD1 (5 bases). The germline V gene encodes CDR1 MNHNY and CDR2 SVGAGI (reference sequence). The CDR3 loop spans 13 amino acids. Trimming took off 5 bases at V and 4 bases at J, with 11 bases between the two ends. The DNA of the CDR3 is TGTGCCAGCAGTGCCGGGGGGGGCACTGAAGCTTTCTTT. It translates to CASSAGGGTEAFF.

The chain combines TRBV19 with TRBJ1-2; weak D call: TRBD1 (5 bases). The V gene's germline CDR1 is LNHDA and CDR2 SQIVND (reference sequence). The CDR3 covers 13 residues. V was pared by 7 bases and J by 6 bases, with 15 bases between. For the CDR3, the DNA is TGTGCCAGTACTACCAGGGCAGGAGATGGCTACACCTTC. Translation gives CASTTRAGDGYTF.

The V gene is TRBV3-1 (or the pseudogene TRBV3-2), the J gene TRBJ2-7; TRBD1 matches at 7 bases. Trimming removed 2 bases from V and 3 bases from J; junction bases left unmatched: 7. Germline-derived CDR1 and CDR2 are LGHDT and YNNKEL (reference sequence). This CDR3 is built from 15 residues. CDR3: CASSQILGQNYEQYF. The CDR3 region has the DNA TGTGCCAGCAGCCAAATCTTGGGACAGAACTACGAGCAGTACTTC.

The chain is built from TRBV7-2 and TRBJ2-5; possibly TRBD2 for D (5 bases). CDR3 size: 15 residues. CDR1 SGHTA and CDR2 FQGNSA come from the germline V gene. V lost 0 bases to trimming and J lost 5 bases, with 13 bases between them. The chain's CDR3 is CASSLAFGVGETQYF. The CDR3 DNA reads TGTGCCAGCAGCTTAGCGTTCGGGGTTGGGGAGACCCAGTACTTC.

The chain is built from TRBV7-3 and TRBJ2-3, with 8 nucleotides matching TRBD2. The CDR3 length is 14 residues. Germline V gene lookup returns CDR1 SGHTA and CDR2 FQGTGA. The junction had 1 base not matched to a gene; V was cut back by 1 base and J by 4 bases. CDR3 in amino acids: CASSLKGLADTQYF. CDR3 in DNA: TGTGCCAGCAGCTTAAAGGGACTAGCAGATACGCAGTATTTT.

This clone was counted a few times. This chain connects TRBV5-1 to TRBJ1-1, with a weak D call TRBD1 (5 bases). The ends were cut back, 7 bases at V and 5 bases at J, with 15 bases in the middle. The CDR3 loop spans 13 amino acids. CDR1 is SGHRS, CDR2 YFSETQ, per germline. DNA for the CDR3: TGCGCCAGCGGGGACGGGGGTGGTACTGAAGCTTTCTTT. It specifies CASGDGGGTEAFF.